This TCR beta chain was found in a study of T cells in Graves' hyperthyroidism and ophthalmopathy. The source material, RNA transcripts, was used to amplify TCR beta CDR3 regions. Primed by the HTBI set, a first-round RT-PCR was run on the TCR CDR3. TCRdb reprocessed the multiplex PCR reads via MiXCR and lists one record per CDR3 protein. The table lists under 550,000 distinct CDR3 sequences, 15% to 20% of them singletons, with 47% in the top ten. This clonotype came up a few times. This sequence was found in a man aged 40-49 years with Graves' ophthalmopathy. The sequencing input was blood.

For the CDR3, the DNA is TGTGCCAGCAGTCTCACTCCGGGACGGATTAATTCACCCCTCCACTTT. Its translation: CASSLTPGRINSPLHF. The chain has TRBV28 and TRBJ1-6; D perhaps matches TRBD1 (5 bases). CDR3 length equals 16 residues. V was trimmed by 5 bases and J by 6 bases, leaving 17 bases between them. Germline V gives CDR1 MDHEN, CDR2 SYDVKM.